The clone carrying this T cell receptor (beta chain) has more than one count but fewer than ten. TCRdb re-analysed the RT-PCR reads in MiXCR, keeping a single row per CDR3 protein. In the table there are hundreds of thousands of distinct CDR3 sequences, 11% to 15% of which are singletons. In germline, CDR1 is SSHAT, CDR2 FNYEAQ (reference sequence). CDR3 length: 16 residues. Germline trimming cut 4 bases from V and 0 bases from J; bases unmatched to any gene: 4. The TCR originated in a female donor in good health, serving as a healthy control. V and J are TRBV7-7 and TRBJ2-3; TRBD1 agrees at 10 bases. The sequenced material came from memory CD4+ T cells from blood. The CDR3 nucleotides read TGTGCCAGCAGCTCCGGGACAGGGGCCAGCACAGATACGCAGTATTTT. It specifies CASSSGTGASTDTQYF.